Listed below are T cell receptor beta chains from one sample, sequenced in a study of cytomegalovirus exposure and HLA in healthy donors. Here immunoSEQ multiplex PCR was the method, and the copy in TCRdb shows in-frame clones only, minus some. This table has roughly 73,000 clones, 85% to 95% appearing once. Sequenced sample: PBMCs. These receptors were collected from a man aged 18 to 29 in good health and CMV-seropositive. Both conserved end residues are part of each CDR3. A D gene is named only where the DNA matches it firmly.

v_call,j_call,cdr3_length,d_call,cdr3_aa,cdr3_nt
TRBV9,TRBJ2-5,15,-,CASSVRGYPQETQYF,TGTGCCAGCAGCGTACGGGGGTACCCCCAAGAGACCCAGTACTTC
TRBV6-4,TRBJ1-2,17,-,CASSEGWEGTASSGYTF,TGTGCCAGCAGTGAAGGTTGGGAGGGTACAGCAAGTAGTGGCTACACCTTC
TRBV27,TRBJ2-1,15,-,CASSVSGTSYNEQFF,TGTGCCAGCAGTGTGTCGGGAACCTCTTACAATGAGCAGTTCTTC
TRBV4-2,TRBJ2-3,18,-,CASSQDLFGRGGTDTQYF,TGTGCCAGCAGCCAAGATCTGTTCGGGAGAGGGGGCACAGATACGCAGTATTTT
TRBV18,TRBJ1-4,18,-,CASSSRQKSSTTNEKLFF,TGTGCCAGCTCATCTAGACAGAAGAGTTCTACAACTAATGAAAAACTGTTTTTT
TRBV5-1,TRBJ2-7,14,-,CASSLELLSYEQYF,TGCGCCAGCAGCTTGGAACTACTCTCCTACGAGCAGTACTTC
TRBV11-2,TRBJ2-4,16,-,CASSLPIQGAKNIQYF,TGTGCCAGCAGCCTCCCGATACAGGGAGCCAAAAACATTCAGTACTTC
TRBV11-3,TRBJ2-3,15,TRBD2,CASSRASGRGFEQYF,TGTGCCAGCAGCCGAGCTAGCGGGAGAGGATTTGAGCAGTATTTT
TRBV28,TRBJ2-5,16,TRBD2,CASSSGLAGGEETQYF,TGTGCCAGCAGTTCGGGACTAGCGGGAGGGGAAGAGACCCAGTACTTC
TRBV7-9,TRBJ2-4,19,TRBD2,CASSLEGLAGGPTKNIQYF,TGTGCCAGCAGCTTAGAGGGACTAGCGGGAGGGCCGACCAAAAACATTCAGTACTTC
TRBV27,TRBJ2-7,15,TRBD2,CASSLGTSVLGEQYF,TGTGCCAGCAGTTTAGGGACTAGCGTCCTTGGCGAGCAGTACTTC
TRBV21-1,TRBJ1-4,11,-,CASRIIRKLFF,TGTGCCAGCAGAATAATCCGGAAACTGTTTTTT
TRBV27,TRBJ2-1,16,TRBD1,CASSSPGTGYYNEQFF,TGTGCCAGCAGTTCCCCCGGGACAGGATACTACAATGAGCAGTTCTTC
TRBV9,TRBJ2-6,18,TRBD2,CASGGSGSPSKGANVLTF,TGTGCCAGCGGGGGTAGCGGGAGCCCCTCTAAGGGGGCCAACGTCCTGACTTTC
TRBV28,TRBJ2-7,14,-,CASKVRGASYEQYF,TGTGCCAGCAAGGTACGGGGGGCGTCCTACGAGCAGTACTTC